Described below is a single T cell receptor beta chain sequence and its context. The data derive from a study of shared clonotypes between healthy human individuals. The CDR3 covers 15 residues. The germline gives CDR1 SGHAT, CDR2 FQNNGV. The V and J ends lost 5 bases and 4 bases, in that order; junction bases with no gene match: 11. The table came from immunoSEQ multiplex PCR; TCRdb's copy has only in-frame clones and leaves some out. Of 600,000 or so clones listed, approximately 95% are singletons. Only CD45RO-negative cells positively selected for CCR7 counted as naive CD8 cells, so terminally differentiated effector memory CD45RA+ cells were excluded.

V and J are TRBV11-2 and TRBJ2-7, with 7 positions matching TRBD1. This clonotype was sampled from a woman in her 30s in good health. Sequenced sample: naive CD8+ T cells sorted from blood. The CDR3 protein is CASSPSGTAYYEQYF. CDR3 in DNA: TGTGCCAGCAGCCCGTCCGGGACAGCTTATTACGAGCAGTACTTC.